This T cell receptor beta chain was recovered during a study of cytomegalovirus exposure and HLA in healthy donors. Findings and limits, study-wide: A subsequent analysis found that TCR clusters from the first cohort also tended to co-occur in the approximately 130 validation repertoires, with about 94% of cluster scores above 0.

This clone occurred a few times. Its antigen is not identified. This CDR3 region has 15 residues. From germline, CDR1 is SGDLS and CDR2 YYNGEE. J gave up 4 bases and V 4 bases, and 4 bases lay outside the gene matches. The assay was immunoSEQ multiplex PCR, and TCRdb's table has in-frame clones only and misses some. The sample lists fewer than 60,000 clones; approximately 93% were seen once. This clonotype originated in a woman aged 18 to 35 in good health and CMV-seropositive. The specimen was PBMCs. J is TRBJ2-1 and V is TRBV9, with 11 bases that match TRBD2. The CDR3 spells CASSPSGGPYNEQFF. The CDR3 coding sequence is TGTGCCAGCAGCCCTAGCGGGGGGCCGTACAATGAGCAGTTCTTC.